This passage covers 20 T cell receptor beta chains from one sample sequenced in a study of cytomegalovirus exposure and HLA in healthy donors. The PCR made use of 60 Vbeta and 13 Jbeta primers. Sequenced by immunoSEQ multiplex PCR; TCRdb stores in-frame clones only, minus some. The sample includes about 160,000 clones, roughly 80% of them seen just once. Source material: PBMCs. These receptors originate from a male donor in good health and CMV-seropositive.

The chain has TRBV18 and TRBJ2-2; no firm D call. Germline CDR1 KGHSH, CDR2 LQKENI. Trimming pared 5 bases from V and 3 bases from J, leaving 4 bases between. The CDR3 contains 12 residues. This chain's CDR3 is CASSVYTGELFF. Here the CDR3 DNA reads TGTGCCAGCTCAGTCTACACCGGGGAGCTGTTTTTT.

The CDR3 DNA is TGTGCCAGTACCCCCAATTGGGGCTCGGAGGGCTACACCTTC. Amino acid sequence: CASTPNWGSEGYTF. The gene calls are TRBV19 and TRBJ1-2; TRBD1 might be the D (5 bases). The CDR3 totals 14 residues. V shed 7 bases and J shed 8 bases, with 20 bases lying between them. CDR1 is LNHDA, CDR2 SQIVND, per germline (reference sequence).

The chain joins TRBV15 to TRBJ2-1; 12 nucleotides align to TRBD2. Germline V lookup: CDR1 LNHNV, CDR2 YYDKDF (reference sequence). The CDR3 consists of 16 residues. The ends lost 5 bases at V and 2 bases at J; junction bases unmatched: 4. CDR3 DNA sequence: TGTGCCACCAGCGACCCTAGCGGGAGGGCCTACAATGAGCAGTTCTTC. Protein: CATSDPSGRAYNEQFF. The whole variable domain, remainder taken from reference TRBV15 and TRBJ2-1, is DAMVIQNPRYQVTQFGKPVTLSCSQTLNHNVMYWYQQKSSQAPKLLFHYYDKDFNNEADTPDNFQSRRPNTSFCFLDIRSPGLGDTAMYLCATSDPSGRAYNEQFFGPGTRLTVL.

V usage is TRBV18 and J usage is TRBJ1-1; 8 positions agree with TRBD1. The CDR3 totals 16 residues. Germline V gene data show CDR1 as KGHSH and CDR2 as LQKENI. V shed 3 bases and J 1 base; nucleotides not matched to a gene: 7. Here the CDR3 DNA reads TGTGCCAGCTCACCGATGACAGGGGCTAGGAACACTGAAGCTTTCTTT. Amino acids: CASSPMTGARNTEAFF.

This clone was seen only once. J is TRBJ1-2 and V is TRBV5-6; D might be TRBD1 (5 bases). The CDR3 has 15 amino acids. CDR1 is SGHDT and CDR2 is YYEEEE in the germline V gene. V gave up 8 bases and J gave up 8 bases, with 25 bases separating them. In nucleotides, the CDR3 is TGTGCCAGTGGAAGATACGGACAAAACCTAGGGGGCTACACCTTC. It encodes CASGRYGQNLGGYTF.

The chain recombines TRBV9 with TRBJ2-1; 7 bases line up with TRBD1. CDR3 length equals 14 residues. Germline V CDR1 and CDR2: SGDLS, YYNGEE. Trimming at V came to 0 bases and at J to 5 bases, leaving 2 bases not matched to a gene. The CDR3 sequence: CASSVGQGDNEQFF. The CDR3 region has the DNA TGTGCCAGCAGCGTAGGACAGGGAGACAATGAGCAGTTCTTC.

V and J are TRBV14 and TRBJ1-4; maybe TRBD1 (5 bases). V was cut by 4 bases and J by 5 bases, with 20 bases left in between. The CDR3 is made up of 17 amino acids. Per the germline V gene, CDR1 is SGHDN and CDR2 is FVKESK. The DNA for the CDR3 is TGTGCCAGCAGCCCAGCCAGGGCACAGGCCGGGAATGAAAAACTGTTTTTT. It specifies CASSPARAQAGNEKLFF.

This clone came up a few times. V is TRBV30 and J is TRBJ1-5; D ambiguous. V was cut by 2 bases and J by 5 bases, with 10 bases left in between. Germline values: CDR1 GTSNPN, CDR2 SVGIG (reference sequence). CDR3 size: 13 residues. The DNA of the CDR3 is TGTGCCTGGAGTTTGCACTCTGATCAGCCCCAGCATTTT. Its translation: CAWSLHSDQPQHF.

The chain combines TRBV5-1 with TRBJ2-7, with a possible D match to TRBD1 (6 bases). V was cut by 2 bases and J by 0 bases, with 15 bases left in between. The CDR3 covers 16 residues. Germline V gene sequence: CDR1 SGHRS, CDR2 YFSETQ. CDR3 amino acids: CASSLVQGKSSYEQYF. The CDR3 DNA sequence: TGCGCCAGCAGCTTAGTTCAGGGGAAAAGCTCCTACGAGCAGTACTTC. The full variable domain, completed using reference TRBV5-1 and TRBJ2-7, is KAGVTQTPRYLIKTRGQQVTLSCSPISGHRSVSWYQQTPGQGLQFLFEYFSETQRNKGNFPGRFSGRQFSNSRSEMNVSTLELGDSALYLCASSLVQGKSSYEQYFGPGTRLTVT.

This clone was counted a single time. The chain recombines TRBV18 with TRBJ2-3; D perhaps matches TRBD1 (6 bases). The germline V and J ends were trimmed by 6 bases and 14 bases, with 21 bases remaining between them. This CDR3 contains 13 residues. The germline V gene has CDR1 KGHSH and CDR2 LQKENI. As DNA, the CDR3 is TGTGCCAGCTCCCCCGACAGGACTCCACAGGGGTATTTT. Amino acid sequence: CASSPDRTPQGYF.

The rearrangement uses TRBV7-9 and TRBJ2-1; 11 nucleotides agree with TRBD2. Trimming took 5 bases from V and 10 from J; bases not matched to a gene: 7. CDR3 length: 14 residues. CDR1 and CDR2 (germline): SEHNR, FQNEAQ (reference sequence). DNA of the CDR3: TGTGCCAGCAGCCCTTTAGCGGGGGGGCGGGAGCAGTTCTTC. It specifies CASSPLAGGREQFF. Filled out from reference TRBV7-9 and TRBJ2-1, the complete variable domain reads DTGVSQNPRHKITKRGQNVTFRCDPISEHNRLYWYRQTLGQGPEFLTYFQNEAQLEKSRLLSDRFSAERPKGSFSTLEIQRTEQGDSAMYLCASSPLAGGREQFFGPGTRLTVL.

This clone was seen a handful of times. The genes are TRBV5-6 and TRBJ1-4; 10 bases are shared with TRBD1. Germline CDR1 SGHDT, CDR2 YYEEEE. The CDR3 is 15 amino acids. V lost 0 bases to trimming and J lost 8 bases; unmatched junction nucleotides: 4. For the CDR3, the DNA is TGTGCCAGCAGCTTGGGGGGACAGGGGAACGAAAAACTGTTTTTT. Amino acids: CASSLGGQGNEKLFF. The variable domain in full, completed from reference TRBV5-6 and TRBJ1-4, reads DAGVTQSPTHLIKTRGQQVTLRCSPKSGHDTVSWYQQALGQGPQFIFQYYEEEERQRGNFPDRFSGHQFPNYSSELNVNALLLGDSALYLCASSLGGQGNEKLFFGSGTQLSVL.

The gene calls are TRBV7-2 and TRBJ1-1; TRBD1 is a possible D gene (6 bases). Trimming cost V 5 bases and J 0 bases, with 16 bases left between them. CDR1 is SGHTA and CDR2 is FQGNSA in the germline V gene. The CDR3 has 16 amino acids. The CDR3 region has the DNA TGTGCCAGCAGCCTGCGACCGGGACAAATGAACACTGAAGCTTTCTTT. Encoded protein: CASSLRPGQMNTEAFF.

The chain has TRBV6-4 and TRBJ1-5; possibly TRBD1 for D (6 bases). This CDR3 region has 13 residues. Between the trimmed V and J ends, which lost 5 bases and 5 bases, there was a span of 10 bases. Germline V gene data show CDR1 as MRHNA and CDR2 as SNTAGT. CDR3 sequence reads: CASSPQGDQPQHF. The CDR3 region has the DNA TGTGCCAGCAGTCCACAGGGAGATCAGCCCCAGCATTTT.

This clone was detected only once. The chain is built from TRBV6-1 and TRBJ1-4; 7 bases are shared with TRBD1. From germline, CDR1 is MNHNS and CDR2 SASEGT. The junction had 3 bases not matched to a gene; V was cut back by 2 bases and J by 6 bases. The CDR3 extends over 14 amino acids. The CDR3 region has the DNA TGTGCCAGCAGTGAAAAGGGGGCGCATGAAAAACTGTTTTTT. This gives the protein CASSEKGAHEKLFF.

The V gene is TRBV19, the J gene TRBJ2-7; 10 bases fit TRBD1. The CDR3 runs to 14 residues. Trimming took 3 bases from V and 5 from J; bases not matched to a gene: 4. In germline, CDR1 is LNHDA, CDR2 SQIVND (reference sequence). In DNA, the CDR3 is TGTGCCAGTAGTATTGAAGGGACAGGGGACGAGCAGTACTTC. Its translation is CASSIEGTGDEQYF.

This clone was observed a few times. CDR3 DNA sequence: TGTGCCAGCAGTGAACGACAGGCCCCTAACTATGGCTACACCTTC. Its translation: CASSERQAPNYGYTF. This chain joins TRBV2 and TRBJ1-2; the D gene is possibly TRBD1 (6 bases). Germline-derived CDR1 and CDR2 are SNHLY and FYNNEI. V dropped 2 bases and J dropped 0 bases, with 10 bases sitting between them. The CDR3 contains 15 residues.

Regarding this clone: Other nucleotide sequences in the sample specify the same CDR3. The chain recombines TRBV9 with TRBJ2-5, with 7 bases fitting TRBD1. The V segment lost 3 bases and the J segment 0 bases; nucleotides outside the gene matches: 5. This CDR3 contains 15 residues. Germline loops: CDR1 SGDLS, CDR2 YYNGEE. For the CDR3, the DNA is TGTGCCAGCAGCGCCGACGACAGGGACCAAGAGACCCAGTACTTC. Translating it yields CASSADDRDQETQYF.

The chain combines TRBV28 with TRBJ2-3; TRBD2 aligns across 11 bases. Trimming at V came to 2 bases and at J to 0 bases, leaving 4 bases not matched to a gene. Germline CDR1 MDHEN, CDR2 SYDVKM. This CDR3 comprises 17 residues. CDR3 protein: CASSLGTSGMSTDTQYF. The CDR3 coding sequence is TGTGCCAGCAGTTTAGGGACTAGCGGAATGAGCACAGATACGCAGTATTTT.

The chain combines TRBV4-3 with TRBJ1-2, with TRBD1 identical over 7 bases. Germline values: CDR1 LGHNA, CDR2 YSLEER. The CDR3 is 13 residues long. The J segment lost 7 bases and the V segment lost 4 bases, leaving 6 bases of the junction unmatched. The CDR3 loop reads CASSLTGVIGYTF. As DNA, the CDR3 is TGCGCCAGCAGCCTAACAGGGGTAATTGGCTACACCTTC.